Below, one T cell receptor (beta chain) is given with its context. As yet, its antigen is unknown. This sample is part of a study of CD8 T cells in Susac syndrome. Notes on the study in general: The TCR sequencing and HLA analysis in the study involved a relatively small number of individuals, as the study acknowledged.

Trimming left V 3 bases short and J 0 bases short, with 5 bases between. Germline assignment: CDR1 SGHNT and CDR2 YENEEA. The CDR3 consists of 14 residues. About 0.5 to 1 ug RNA was reverse transcribed with random hexamers. Across 54 Vbeta and 13 Jbeta, TCR beta CDR3 was amplified with immunoSEQ multiplex PCR. One entry per CDR3 protein, called by TCRdb with MiXCR from the immunoSEQ multiplex PCR reads. Among 150,000 to 200,000 distinct CDR3 sequences listed, approximately 93% were seen once. High-throughput TCR beta sequencing covered peripheral CD8+ and CD4+ T cells. Negative magnetic isolation gave CD8+ and CD4+ cells; FACS enriched CD8+ TEMRA.

The chain carries TRBV11-3 and TRBJ2-2; D call uncertain. The clonotype originates from a human donor with multiple sclerosis. The sequenced material came from CD4+ T cells from PBMCs. The CDR3 is CASSLNSNTGELFF. In DNA, the CDR3 is TGTGCCAGCAGCTTGAACTCGAACACCGGGGAGCTGTTTTTT.